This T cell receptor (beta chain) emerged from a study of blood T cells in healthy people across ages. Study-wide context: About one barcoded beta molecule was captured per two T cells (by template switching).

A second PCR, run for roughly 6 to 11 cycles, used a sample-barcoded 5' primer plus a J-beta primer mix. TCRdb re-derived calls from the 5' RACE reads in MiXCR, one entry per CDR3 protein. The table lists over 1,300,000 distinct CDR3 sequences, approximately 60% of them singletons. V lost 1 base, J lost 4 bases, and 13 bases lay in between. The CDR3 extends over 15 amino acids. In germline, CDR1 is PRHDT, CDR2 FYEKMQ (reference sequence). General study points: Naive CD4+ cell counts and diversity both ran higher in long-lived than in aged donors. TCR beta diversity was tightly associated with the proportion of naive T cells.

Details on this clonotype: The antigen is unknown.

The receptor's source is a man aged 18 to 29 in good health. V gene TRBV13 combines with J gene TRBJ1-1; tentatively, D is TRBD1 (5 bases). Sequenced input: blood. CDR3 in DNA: TGTGCCAGCAGCTTAGTTCCAGGGAGGAGCACTGAAGCTTTCTTT. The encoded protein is CASSLVPGRSTEAFF.